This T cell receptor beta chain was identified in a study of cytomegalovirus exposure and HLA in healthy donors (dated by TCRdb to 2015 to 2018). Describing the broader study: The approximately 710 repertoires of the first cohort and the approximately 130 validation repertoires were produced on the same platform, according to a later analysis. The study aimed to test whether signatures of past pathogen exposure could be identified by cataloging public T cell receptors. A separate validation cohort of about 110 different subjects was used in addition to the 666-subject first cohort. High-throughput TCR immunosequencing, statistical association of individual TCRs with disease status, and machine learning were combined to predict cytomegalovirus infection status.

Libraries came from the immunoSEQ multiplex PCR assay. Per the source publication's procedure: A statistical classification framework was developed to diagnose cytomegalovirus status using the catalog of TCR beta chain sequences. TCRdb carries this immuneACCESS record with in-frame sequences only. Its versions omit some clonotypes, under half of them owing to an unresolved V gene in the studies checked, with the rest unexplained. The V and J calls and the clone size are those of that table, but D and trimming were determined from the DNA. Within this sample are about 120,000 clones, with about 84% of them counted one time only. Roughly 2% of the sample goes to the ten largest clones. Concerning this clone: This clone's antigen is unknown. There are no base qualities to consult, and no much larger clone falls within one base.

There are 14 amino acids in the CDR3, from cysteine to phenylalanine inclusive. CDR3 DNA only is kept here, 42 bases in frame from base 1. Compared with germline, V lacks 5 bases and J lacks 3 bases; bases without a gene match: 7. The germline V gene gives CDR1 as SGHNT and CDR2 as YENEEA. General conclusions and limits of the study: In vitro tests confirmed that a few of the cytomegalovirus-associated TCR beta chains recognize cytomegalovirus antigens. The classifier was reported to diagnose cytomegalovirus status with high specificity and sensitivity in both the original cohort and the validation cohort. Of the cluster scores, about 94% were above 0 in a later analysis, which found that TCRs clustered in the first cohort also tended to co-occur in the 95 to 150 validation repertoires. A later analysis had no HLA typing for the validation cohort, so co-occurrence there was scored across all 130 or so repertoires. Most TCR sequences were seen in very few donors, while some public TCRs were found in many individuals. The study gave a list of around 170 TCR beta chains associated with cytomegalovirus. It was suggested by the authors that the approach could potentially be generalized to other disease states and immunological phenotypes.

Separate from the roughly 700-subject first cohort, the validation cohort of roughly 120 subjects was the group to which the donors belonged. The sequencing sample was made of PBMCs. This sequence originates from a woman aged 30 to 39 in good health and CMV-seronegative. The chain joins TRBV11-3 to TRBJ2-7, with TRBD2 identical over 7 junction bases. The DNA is TGTGCCAGCAGCCCAGGGAGGGCTAGCTACGAGCAGTACTTC. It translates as CASSPGRASYEQYF.